This T cell receptor beta chain was recorded in a study of cytomegalovirus exposure and HLA in healthy donors. CDR1 is SGHNT, CDR2 YENEEA, per germline. V lost 2 bases and J lost 3; bases outside the gene matches: 10. The CDR3 length is 17 residues. About this clone: Its specificity is not known.

Study observations and caveats: The likely origin of a cluster of highly shared sequence variants was a sequencing artifact.

PCR employed 60 Vbeta and 13 Jbeta primers. Clones were read by immunoSEQ multiplex PCR, and TCRdb kept only the in-frame ones, dropping some. The sample yields more than 200,000 clones, 82% seen once. Each donor's status was that of a healthy bone marrow donor. Sequencing was carried out using PBMCs. This TCR was recovered from a man aged 35-49 years in good health and CMV-seropositive. The V call is TRBV11-3, the J call TRBJ2-1, with 7 bases aligning to TRBD2. CDR3 coding DNA: TGTGCCAGCAGCTTACGTCCGACCGGGACTATCTACAATGAGCAGTTCTTC. This codes for CASSLRPTGTIYNEQFF.